This T cell receptor (beta chain) derives from a study of T cells in Graves' hyperthyroidism and ophthalmopathy. Of note for this clonotype: Its antigen remains unidentified. A read error may explain this, as a much larger clone is one base away.

Whole-study findings and limits: Most clonotypes that expanded in the thyroid above 0.001 also showed up in blood.

The CDR3 loop spans 13 amino acids. The germline V gene encodes CDR1 MNHEY and CDR2 SVGAGI. RNA transcripts served as the template for amplifying TCR beta CDR3 regions. The HTBI set primed first-round TCR CDR3 RT-PCR. MiXCR was run by TCRdb on the multiplex PCR reads, yielding one entry per CDR3 protein. The sample lists about 770,000 distinct CDR3 sequences, about 19% seen once, with around 17% in the top ten. Patients were aged 18 to 65, had disease duration under 2 months, and had newly diagnosed hyperthyroidism. Diagnoses used clinical symptoms, serum thyroxine and TRAb, thyroid ultrasound and orbital computed tomography.

This chain joins TRBV6-5 and TRBJ2-1; 9 bases line up with TRBD2. The receptor was derived from a woman aged 45-60 years with Graves' hyperthyroidism that later progressed to Graves' ophthalmopathy. The sequencing input was blood. DNA of the CDR3: TGTACCAGCAATCCCGAGCGGGGGGTTGAGCAGTTCTTC. Its protein product is CTSNPERGVEQFF.